Presented here are 7 T cell receptor beta chains from one specimen sequenced in a study of blood T cells in healthy people across ages. Next came a second PCR, run for about 7 to 12 cycles, which used a sample-barcoded 5' primer along with a J-beta primer mix. Using its own MiXCR run on the 5' RACE reads, TCRdb lists one record per CDR3 protein. The table shows about 670,000 distinct CDR3 sequences, with around 43% occurring only once. The sequenced sample was blood. The receptor set was obtained from an elderly man in good health.

This clonotype was counted a few times. The chain combines TRBV9 with TRBJ2-1; D is perhaps TRBD2 (6 bases). This CDR3 comprises 15 residues. Trimming took off 2 bases at V and 7 bases at J, with 16 bases between the two ends. The germline V gene encodes CDR1 SGDLS and CDR2 YYNGEE. In nucleotides, the CDR3 is TGTGCCAGCAGCGTCCGACTAGGATTGGGGAATGAGCAGTTCTTC. Amino acid sequence: CASSVRLGLGNEQFF.

V is TRBV4-1 and J is TRBJ2-6; the D gene is possibly TRBD2 (7 bases). CDR3 length: 19 residues. Germline V gene sequence: CDR1 MGHRA, CDR2 YSYEKL. V was shortened by 2 bases and J by 0 bases, with 17 bases between the two germline ends. CDR3 in amino acids: CASSQKGGVQLSGANVLTF. The CDR3 bases are TGCGCCAGCAGCCAAAAGGGGGGGGTACAGCTCTCTGGGGCCAACGTCCTGACTTTC.

The sample holds a few counts of this clonotype. This chain joins TRBV5-4 and TRBJ2-1; D uncertain. The CDR3 consists of 15 residues. CDR1 is SGHNT and CDR2 is YYREEE in the germline V gene (reference sequence). The V end lost 5 bases, the J end lost 1 base, and 13 bases lay between the germline ends. The CDR3 coding sequence is TGTGCCAGCAGTAACGCCCCATTATCCTACAATGAGCAGTTCTTC. It is translated as CASSNAPLSYNEQFF.

Only a few counts were recorded for this clonotype. The chain recombines TRBV6-1 with TRBJ2-3, with 13 nucleotides matching TRBD2. The CDR3 spans 19 residues. The V gene's germline CDR1 is MNHNS and CDR2 SASEGT. Trimming cost V 4 bases and J 6 bases; bases outside gene matches: 16. This CDR3 reads CASSAPGQGTSGTADTQYF. CDR3 bases: TGTGCCAGCAGTGCCCCGGGACAGGGGACTAGCGGGACGGCGGATACGCAGTATTTT.

V and J are TRBV6-1 and TRBJ1-5, with D possibly being TRBD1 (5 bases). The germline V gene has CDR1 MNHNS and CDR2 SASEGT. Trimming cost V 6 bases and J 2 bases, with 14 bases left between them. This CDR3 is 15 amino acids long. In nucleotides, the CDR3 is TGTGCCAGCAGCCGAAGGGGATACGGCAATCAGCCCCAGCATTTT. Protein sequence: CASSRRGYGNQPQHF.

This clonotype was seen more than once but under ten times. The rearrangement links TRBV11-2 to TRBJ1-2; perhaps TRBD1 as D (6 bases). The CDR3 totals 15 residues. Germline lookup yields CDR1 SGHAT and CDR2 FQNNGV. V lost 5 bases to trimming and J lost 5 bases, with 18 bases between them. The CDR3 sequence: CASSLNPGGSYGYTF. The CDR3 DNA sequence: TGTGCCAGCAGCCTCAATCCGGGGGGCAGTTATGGCTACACCTTC.

The chain has TRBV5-1 and TRBJ2-5; 7 bases are shared with TRBD2. The J call may be in error: the DNA end matches TRBJ2-7 better. CDR3 length equals 14 residues. Germline lookup yields CDR1 SGHRS and CDR2 YFSETQ. This CDR3 reads CASSRGEPPYEQYF. The CDR3 DNA is TGCGCCAGCAGTCGGGGGGAACCACCCTACGAGCAGTACTTC.